These 19 T cell receptor beta chains originate from one sample sequenced in a study of cytomegalovirus exposure and HLA in healthy donors. The PCR ran on 60 Vbeta and 13 Jbeta primers. Only in-frame clones appear in the TCRdb table, and some are missing; sequencing was by immunoSEQ multiplex PCR. The table includes around 140,000 clones, 82% detected once. Sequencing was done on a sample of PBMCs. These receptors all come from a woman aged 55-75 years in good health and CMV-seropositive.

This clone was found a few times. This chain uses TRBV28 with TRBJ2-5, with D hard to call. The CDR3 is 14 amino acids. Germline V lookup: CDR1 MDHEN, CDR2 SYDVKM. Trimming cost V 4 bases and J 0 bases, with 9 bases left between them. The CDR3 reads CASSSSDNQETQYF. The CDR3 coding sequence is TGTGCCAGCAGTTCCAGTGATAACCAAGAGACCCAGTACTTC.

This sequence joins TRBV30 and TRBJ2-1, with a weak D call TRBD2 (6 bases). This CDR3 is 13 amino acids long. Germline loops: CDR1 GTSNPN, CDR2 SVGIG (reference sequence). V was shortened by 2 bases and J by 8 bases, with 13 bases between the two germline ends. CDR3 protein: CAWSSWRVDEQFF. In nucleotides, the CDR3 is TGTGCCTGGAGTTCCTGGAGGGTCGATGAGCAGTTCTTC.

The V call is TRBV10-3, the J call TRBJ1-5; TRBD1 aligns across 7 bases. V lost 3 bases, J lost 4 bases, and 3 bases stayed unmatched. This CDR3 is built from 14 residues. Germline V gene data show CDR1 as ENHRY and CDR2 as SYGVKD. The CDR3 region has the DNA TGTGCCATCAGTGAAGGACAGGAGAATCAGCCCCAGCATTTT. Translation: CAISEGQENQPQHF.

The V gene is TRBV5-4, the J gene TRBJ2-5, with 10 bases matching TRBD2. V was pared by 3 bases and J by 2 bases, with 13 bases of the junction left unmatched. The CDR3 has 18 residues. Germline V gene sequence: CDR1 SGHNT, CDR2 YYREEE (reference sequence). CDR3 sequence reads: CASSSTKLAGKGQETQYF. CDR3 coding DNA: TGTGCCAGCAGCTCCACGAAACTAGCGGGAAAAGGACAAGAGACCCAGTACTTC.

The CDR3: CASSLDGFGNQPQHF. The CDR3 DNA is TGTGCCAGCAGCTTAGATGGCTTTGGCAATCAGCCCCAGCATTTT. The V gene is TRBV7-9, the J gene TRBJ1-5; unclear D gene. The germline gives CDR1 SEHNR, CDR2 FQNEAQ (reference sequence). The V end lost 1 base, the J end lost 2 bases, and 9 bases lay between the germline ends. This CDR3 is 15 amino acids long.

This chain joins TRBV4-1 and TRBJ1-5; D unresolved. This CDR3 spans 14 amino acids. V was trimmed by 0 bases and J by 4 bases, leaving 7 bases between them. Germline V lookup: CDR1 MGHRA, CDR2 YSYEKL. The CDR3 sequence: CASSQETVNQPQHF. The CDR3, as DNA: TGCGCCAGCAGCCAAGAAACAGTAAATCAGCCCCAGCATTTT.

The gene calls are TRBV11-2 and TRBJ2-7; 9 nucleotides line up with TRBD1. Germline V gene sequence: CDR1 SGHAT, CDR2 FQNNGV. Unmatched junction bases numbered 5, after V lost 4 bases and J lost 4 bases. This CDR3 contains 14 residues. The CDR3 DNA reads as TGTGCCAGCAGCTCCGTACAGGGGGCGTACGAGCAGTACTTC. Its translation is CASSSVQGAYEQYF.

The CDR3 DNA sequence: TGCAGCGTTTACAGGGAAGCTGGCTACACCTTC. Protein sequence: CSVYREAGYTF. The V and J genes are TRBV29-1 and TRBJ1-2, with D perhaps TRBD1 (6 bases). CDR3 length: 11 residues. V lost 5 bases to trimming and J lost 7 bases, with 11 bases between them. Germline V gene sequence: CDR1 SQVTM, CDR2 ANQGSEA.

V and J are TRBV7-3 and TRBJ2-2; perhaps TRBD2 as D (5 bases). Germline CDR1 is SGHTA and CDR2 is FQGTGA. Trimming removed 5 bases at V and 1 base at J, with 11 bases between. This CDR3 is 15 amino acids long. The CDR3 nucleotides are TGTGCCAGCAGCACATACACTAGGAACACCGGGGAGCTGTTTTTT. Translation gives CASSTYTRNTGELFF. Using reference TRBV7-3 and TRBJ2-2 for the parts outside the CDR3, the full variable domain is GAGVSQTPSNKVTEKGKYVELRCDPISGHTALYWYRQSLGQGPEFLIYFQGTGAADDSGLPNDRFFAVRPEGSVSTLKIQRTERGDSAVYLCASSTYTRNTGELFFGEGSRLTVL.

CDR3 DNA: TGTGCCAGCAGCGGGCGACAGGGAGCCCACGAGCAGTACTTC. Residues: CASSGRQGAHEQYF. The V and J genes are TRBV9 and TRBJ2-7; TRBD1 aligns across 7 bases. Losses at the gene ends were 3 bases for V and 5 bases for J; bases not matched to a gene: 8. The CDR3 runs to 14 residues. Germline assignment: CDR1 SGDLS and CDR2 YYNGEE. The full variable domain, completed using reference TRBV9 and TRBJ2-7, is DSGVTQTPKHLITATGQRVTLRCSPRSGDLSVYWYQQSLDQGLQFLIQYYNGEERAKGNILERFSAQQFPDLHSELNLSSLELGDSALYFCASSGRQGAHEQYFGPGTRLTVT.

The genes are TRBV6-5 and TRBJ2-3, with 7 bases lining up with TRBD2. Germline V lookup: CDR1 MNHEY, CDR2 SVGAGI. V dropped 4 bases and J dropped 2; count of bases not matched to a gene: 9. The CDR3 totals 16 residues. The CDR3 here is CASSSRRERDTDTQYF. The CDR3, as DNA: TGTGCCAGCAGTTCAAGGAGGGAGCGGGACACAGATACGCAGTATTTT.

The chain carries TRBV11-2 and TRBJ1-1; TRBD1 is a possible D gene (5 bases). CDR1 is SGHAT and CDR2 is FQNNGV in the germline V gene. Trimming removed 4 bases at V and 0 bases at J, with 12 bases between. The CDR3 totals 15 residues. CDR3 residues: CASSSGGGMNTEAFF. The CDR3 DNA reads TGTGCCAGCAGCTCCGGCGGGGGAATGAACACTGAAGCTTTCTTT.

V gene TRBV27 combines with J gene TRBJ2-5; D not certain. The DNA end lines up better with TRBJ2-7; the J call may be wrong. The CDR3 consists of 15 residues. The germline V gene encodes CDR1 MNHEY and CDR2 SMNVEV (reference sequence). The CDR3 DNA reads TGTGCCAGCAGTTTAATGGCTGACTCCTCCTACGAGCAGTACTTC. It translates to CASSLMADSSYEQYF.

The chain links TRBV6-5 to TRBJ2-2; D not resolved. The CDR3 has 12 residues. Germline-derived CDR1 and CDR2 are MNHEY and SVGAGI. Deletions cut 4 bases from V and 7 bases from J, with 7 bases between. The DNA of the CDR3 is TGTGCCAGCAGTTGGAACTACGGGGAGCTGTTTTTT. Its translation is CASSWNYGELFF.

The chain has TRBV28 and TRBJ1-5; D uncertain. The CDR3 runs to 12 residues. Deletions cut 2 bases from V and 7 bases from J, with 6 bases between. Germline-derived CDR1 and CDR2 are MDHEN and SYDVKM. The CDR3 protein is CASSLSGQPQHF. DNA for the CDR3: TGTGCCAGCAGTTTAAGCGGGCAGCCCCAGCATTTT.

The V gene is TRBV7-9, the J gene TRBJ2-5; D might be TRBD2 (5 bases). V was trimmed by 4 bases and J by 3 bases, leaving 18 bases between them. Germline assignment: CDR1 SEHNR and CDR2 FQNEAQ (reference sequence). The CDR3 covers 16 residues. This chain's CDR3 is CASSSGHRGIKETQYF. DNA for the CDR3: TGTGCCAGCAGCTCGGGCCATCGGGGAATTAAAGAGACCCAGTACTTC. The whole variable domain, remainder taken from reference TRBV7-9 and TRBJ2-5, is DTGVSQNPRHKITKRGQNVTFRCDPISEHNRLYWYRQTLGQGPEFLTYFQNEAQLEKSRLLSDRFSAERPKGSFSTLEIQRTEQGDSAMYLCASSSGHRGIKETQYFGPGTRLLVL.

The chain uses TRBV7-6 and TRBJ2-5, with TRBD2 identical over 9 bases. The length of the CDR3 is 14 residues. V shed 5 bases and J 4 bases; nucleotides not matched to a gene: 5. Germline V CDR1 and CDR2: SGHVS, FNYEAQ. The chain's CDR3 is CASSASLAGETQYF. DNA of the CDR3: TGTGCCAGCAGCGCGTCACTAGCGGGAGAGACCCAGTACTTC.

This clone was seen just once. The rearrangement links TRBV2 to TRBJ2-5; D may be TRBD1 (6 bases). Trimming pared 4 bases from V and 5 bases from J, leaving 23 bases between. CDR1 SNHLY and CDR2 FYNNEI come from the germline V gene. The CDR3 totals 17 residues. The CDR3 loop is CASSAMILTGFRETQYF. The CDR3 nucleotides are TGTGCCAGCAGTGCTATGATACTTACAGGGTTTAGGGAGACCCAGTACTTC. Based on the CDR3 plus reference TRBV2 and TRBJ2-5, the full variable domain is EPEVTQTPSHQVTQMGQEVILRCVPISNHLYFYWYRQILGQKVEFLVSFYNNEISEKSEIFDDQFSVERPDGSNFTLKIRSTKLEDSAMYFCASSAMILTGFRETQYFGPGTRLLVL.

This clone showed up just once. The chain links TRBV7-2 to TRBJ1-3; tentatively, D is TRBD1 (6 bases). The CDR3 loop spans 15 amino acids. CDR1 and CDR2 from the germline V gene are SGHTA and FQGNSA. The V end was cut by 5 bases, the J end by 0 bases, with 11 bases between. The chain's CDR3 is CASSQTGLSGNTIYF. In DNA form, the CDR3 reads TGTGCCAGCAGCCAAACAGGGCTCTCTGGAAACACCATATATTTT.